A single sample is the source of the 10 T cell receptor beta chains below, sequenced in a study of CD8+CD57+ T cells in acquired aplastic anemia. According to the study, genomic DNA was the template for TCR beta VDJ and CDR3 profiling. TCRdb itself ran the reads through MiXCR, one entry per CDR3 protein. The sample lists a few hundred thousand distinct CDR3 sequences; 61% were seen once. The sequenced sample consisted of sorted CD4+, CD8+, or CD8+CD57+ T cells (not recorded which) from PBMCs. The source is a human donor in good health.

The chain has TRBV20-1 and TRBJ1-2; D is ambiguous. Germline loops: CDR1 DFQATT, CDR2 SNEGSKA (reference sequence). V was shortened by 3 bases and J by 4 bases, with 9 bases between the two germline ends. The CDR3 runs 12 residues. The CDR3 coding sequence is TGCAGTGCTAGCGGATTGGGCTATGGCTACACCTTC. It codes for CSASGLGYGYTF.

The chain couples TRBV10-3 to TRBJ2-3; D is unclear. Per the germline V gene, CDR1 is ENHRY and CDR2 is SYGVKD. The CDR3 spans 12 residues. Trimming shortened V by 6 bases and J by 0 bases, and 4 bases separated the two germline ends. The DNA for the CDR3 is TGTGCCATCAGCTACAGCACAGATACGCAGTATTTT. The encoded protein is CAISYSTDTQYF.

The chain uses TRBV20-1 and TRBJ1-4; D gene uncertain. This CDR3 is built from 13 residues. CDR1 is DFQATT, CDR2 SNEGSKA, per germline (reference sequence). V lost 3 bases and J lost 7, with 12 bases in between. This CDR3 is CSARGGGSEKLFF. CDR3 DNA sequence: TGCAGTGCTAGGGGCGGTGGTAGTGAAAAACTGTTTTTT.

The chain joins TRBV29-1 to TRBJ1-2, with D possibly TRBD1 on 6 matching bases. This CDR3 contains 11 residues. V was shortened by 5 bases and J by 8 bases, with 12 bases between the two germline ends. Per germline, CDR1 SQVTM and CDR2 ANQGSEA. This CDR3 is CSVPTTGGYTF. DNA for the CDR3: TGCAGCGTTCCCACCACAGGGGGCTACACCTTC. The whole variable domain, remainder taken from reference TRBV29-1 and TRBJ1-2, is SAVISQKPSRDICQRGTSLTIQCQVDSQVTMMFWYRQQPGQSLTLIATANQGSEATYESGFVIDKFPISRPNLTFSTLTVSNMSPEDSSIYLCSVPTTGGYTFGSGTRLTVV.

This clonotype was found many times. The chain joins TRBV6-2 or TRBV6-3 to TRBJ2-7; TRBD2 matches at 8 bases. J lost 0 bases, V lost 6 bases, and 7 bases had no gene match. CDR3 length equals 15 residues. Germline loops: CDR1 MNHEY, CDR2 SVGEGT. This chain's CDR3 is CASSTSGAPSYEQYF. The CDR3 region has the DNA TGTGCCAGCAGCACTAGCGGCGCGCCCTCCTACGAGCAGTACTTC.

In regard to this clonotype: Since a much larger clone is just one base distant, this may be a read error. The V and J genes are TRBV6-5 and TRBJ2-1; D is uncertain. Germline loops: CDR1 MNHEY, CDR2 SVGAGI. The CDR3 runs to 13 residues. In DNA, the CDR3 is TGTGCCACTAGATCGGGCTCCTACAATGAGCAGCTCTTC. Translated: CATRSGSYNEQLF.

This clonotype showed up many times. The rearrangement uses TRBV10-2 and TRBJ2-3; tentative D call: TRBD1 (5 bases). Germline V CDR1 and CDR2: WSHSY, SAAADI. Between the trimmed V and J ends, which lost 7 bases and 1 base, there was a span of 15 bases. The CDR3 covers 15 residues. The CDR3 DNA follows: TGCGCCAGCAAGGTAGGGGTAATTGGCACAGATACGCAGTATTTT. This codes for CASKVGVIGTDTQYF.

This clonotype was recorded many times. V gene TRBV7-9 combines with J gene TRBJ2-7, with 7 bases lining up with TRBD1. V trimming: 5 bases; J trimming: 3 bases; junction bases outside the gene matches: 10. CDR3 size: 15 residues. Germline values: CDR1 SEHNR, CDR2 FQNEAQ (reference sequence). The CDR3 nucleotides read TGTGCCAGCAGCCCAACAGGGGACCCCGGCTACGAGCAGTACTTC. Translating it yields CASSPTGDPGYEQYF.

This clonotype has at least ten counts. The genes are TRBV14 and TRBJ2-7; D may be TRBD1 (6 bases). The CDR3 sequence is 14 residues long. CDR1 and CDR2 (germline): SGHDN, FVKESK. V lost 6 bases to trimming and J lost 7 bases, with 19 bases between them. The CDR3 DNA sequence: TGTGCCAGCAGTCTGAGGAGACAGGTCACGGAGCAGTACTTC. Protein product: CASSLRRQVTEQYF.

The chain combines TRBV7-6 with TRBJ2-1; D is undetermined. The CDR3 is 15 amino acids. With 4 bases removed from V and 4 bases from J, the gap between germline ends came to 14 bases. Germline CDR1 SGHVS, CDR2 FNYEAQ. CDR3 amino acids: CASSSFVQPYNEQFF. In nucleotides, the CDR3 is TGTGCCAGCAGCTCCTTCGTTCAGCCTTACAATGAGCAGTTCTTC.